This T cell receptor beta chain emerged from a study of cytomegalovirus exposure and HLA in healthy donors. PCR employed 60 Vbeta and 13 Jbeta primers. The data were produced by immunoSEQ multiplex PCR, yet TCRdb's version contains in-frame clones alone and is incomplete. The sample has approximately 150,000 clones, about three quarters seen once; the top ten hold about 10%. About this clone itself: Its specificity is not known.

The study, taken as a whole, reports: Per a later analysis, 15,000 to 20,000 TCR beta sequences showed association with HLA alleles at 0.05 false discovery rate.

The clonotype originates from a man aged 30-40 years in good health and CMV-seropositive. Sequencing was performed on PBMCs.

The CDR3 sequence is CASSLGELLYNEQFF. The CDR3 nucleotides read TGTGCCAGCAGCTTAGGTGAACTCCTCTACAATGAGCAGTTCTTC. V usage is TRBV7-2 and J usage is TRBJ2-1, with D unresolved. CDR1 and CDR2 from the germline V gene are SGHTA and FQGNSA. V shed 1 base and J shed 3 bases, with 10 bases lying between them. CDR3 size: 15 residues. The entire variable domain, with the rest obtained from reference TRBV7-2 and TRBJ2-1, is as follows: GAGVSQSPSNKVTEKGKDVELRCDPISGHTALYWYRQSLGQGLEFLIYFQGNSAPDKSGLPSDRFSAERTGGSVSTLTIQRTQQEDSAVYLCASSLGELLYNEQFFGPGTRLTVL.